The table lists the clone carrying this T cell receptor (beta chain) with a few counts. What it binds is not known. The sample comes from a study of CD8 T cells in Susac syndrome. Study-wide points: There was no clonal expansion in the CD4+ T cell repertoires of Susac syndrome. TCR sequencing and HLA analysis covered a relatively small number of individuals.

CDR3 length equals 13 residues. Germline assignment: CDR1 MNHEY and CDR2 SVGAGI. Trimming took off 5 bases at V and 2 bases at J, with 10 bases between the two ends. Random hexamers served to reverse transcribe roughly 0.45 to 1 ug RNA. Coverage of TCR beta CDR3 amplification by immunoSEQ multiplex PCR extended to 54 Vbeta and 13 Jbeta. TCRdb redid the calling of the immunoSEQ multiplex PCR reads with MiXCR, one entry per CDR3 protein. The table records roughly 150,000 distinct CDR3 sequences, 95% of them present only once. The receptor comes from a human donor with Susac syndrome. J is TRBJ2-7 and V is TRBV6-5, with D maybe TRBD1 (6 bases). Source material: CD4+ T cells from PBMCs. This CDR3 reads CASSQGLAYEQYF. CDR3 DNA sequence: TGTGCCAGCAGTCAGGGGTTAGCCTACGAGCAGTACTTC.